The 25 T cell receptor beta chains below come from one sample, sequenced in a study of T cell responses to AZD1222 COVID-19 vaccine. Assay used: immunoSEQ multiplex PCR; TCRdb lists only in-frame clones, some missing. The sample holds about 55,000 clones, over 80% seen once. This sample comprised peripheral blood, obtained on day 0 of AZD1222 vaccination. The receptors come from an adult in good health.

The sample holds one count of this clone. This chain uses TRBV7-2 with TRBJ2-1; a weak D match, TRBD2 (6 bases). Trimming took off 5 bases at V and 10 bases at J, with 21 bases between the two ends. CDR1 SGHTA and CDR2 FQGNSA come from the germline V gene. CDR3 length: 15 residues. This chain's CDR3 is CASSRRAGLAGEQFF. As DNA, the CDR3 is TGTGCCAGCAGCCGTCGCGCGGGTCTTGCGGGGGAGCAGTTCTTC.

V and J are TRBV7-9 and TRBJ2-1; the D gene is possibly TRBD1 (5 bases). Germline lookup yields CDR1 SEHNR and CDR2 FQNEAQ (reference sequence). This CDR3 is built from 13 residues. The V gene lost 3 bases and the J gene lost 4 bases, with 7 bases spanning the gap. In DNA, the CDR3 is TGTGCCAGCAGCTTTCAGGGTTACAATGAGCAGTTCTTC. Translated: CASSFQGYNEQFF.

This chain connects TRBV5-4 to TRBJ2-3, with TRBD2 matching 12 bases. The CDR3 length is 18 residues. Trimming removed 4 bases from V and 5 bases from J; junction bases left unmatched: 14. The germline gives CDR1 SGHNT, CDR2 YYREEE (reference sequence). CDR3 loop: CASSPASGRAGSGDTQYF. The CDR3 nucleotides read TGTGCCAGCAGCCCCGCTAGCGGGAGGGCCGGGTCGGGAGATACGCAGTATTTT.

V usage is TRBV6-5 and J usage is TRBJ2-4; 8 bases line up with TRBD1. Looked up from germline, CDR1 is MNHEY and CDR2 is SVGAGI. Germline trimming cut 5 bases from V and 5 bases from J; bases unmatched to any gene: 8. The CDR3 sequence is 15 residues long. The CDR3: CASSRQGPLQNIQYF. CDR3 nucleotides: TGTGCCAGCAGTAGACAGGGGCCCCTCCAAAACATTCAGTACTTC.

The chain combines TRBV11-2 with TRBJ1-1; 7 positions agree with TRBD1. The CDR3 extends over 15 amino acids. Germline V gives CDR1 SGHAT, CDR2 FQNNGV. The V and J ends lost 4 bases and 1 base, in that order; junction bases with no gene match: 6. This CDR3 reads CASSSNRGKNTEAFF. As DNA, the CDR3 is TGTGCCAGCAGCTCAAACAGGGGAAAGAACACTGAAGCTTTCTTT.

This clone occurred a few times. The V and J genes are TRBV7-9 and TRBJ2-2; D call uncertain. The V gene's germline CDR1 is SEHNR and CDR2 FQNEAQ (reference sequence). This CDR3 is built from 12 residues. V lost 1 base and J lost 3, with 0 bases in between. This CDR3 is CASSLDTGELFF. CDR3 sequence (DNA): TGTGCCAGCAGCTTAGACACCGGGGAGCTGTTTTTT. The variable domain in full, with the rest retrieved from reference TRBV7-9 and TRBJ2-2, is DTGVSQNPRHKITKRGQNVTFRCDPISEHNRLYWYRQTLGQGPEFLTYFQNEAQLEKSRLLSDRFSAERPKGSFSTLEIQRTEQGDSAMYLCASSLDTGELFFGEGSRLTVL.

The chain carries TRBV10-3 and TRBJ1-1, with a possible D match to TRBD1 (5 bases). This CDR3 comprises 14 residues. The germline V gene encodes CDR1 ENHRY and CDR2 SYGVKD. Trimming left V 2 bases short and J 1 base short, with 8 bases between. CDR3 sequence (DNA): TGTGCCATCAGTGAGAGGGGAGGGAACACTGAAGCTTTCTTT. Amino acid sequence: CAISERGGNTEAFF.

The chain uses TRBV28 and TRBJ2-1; 14 bases align to TRBD2. The CDR3 covers 19 residues. V shed 3 bases, J shed 0 bases, and the junction held 7 bases outside the gene matches. Germline CDR1 and CDR2: MDHEN and SYDVKM. The DNA for the CDR3 is TGTGCCAGCAGTTTCTGGGGACTAGCGGGAGAAGCCTCCTACAATGAGCAGTTCTTC. It encodes CASSFWGLAGEASYNEQFF.

V gene TRBV3-1 (or the pseudogene TRBV3-2) combines with J gene TRBJ2-1, with a possible D match to TRBD1 (5 bases). Germline CDR1 reads LGHDT; CDR2 reads YNNKEL (reference sequence). This CDR3 region has 16 residues. Trimming took off 0 bases at V and 8 bases at J, with 17 bases between the two ends. CDR3 sequence: CASSQDWFRGTDEQFF. Written as DNA, the CDR3 is TGTGCCAGCAGCCAAGATTGGTTTAGGGGAACGGATGAGCAGTTCTTC.

The J gene is TRBJ2-3, the V gene TRBV29-1; D is unresolved. CDR1 and CDR2 (germline): SQVTM, ANQGSEA. The CDR3 runs 14 residues. With 4 bases removed from V and 0 bases from J, the gap between germline ends came to 11 bases. CDR3 DNA sequence: TGCAGCGTTGGCCCCTTAACTAGCACAGATACGCAGTATTTT. Its protein product is CSVGPLTSTDTQYF.

The rearrangement uses TRBV5-8 and TRBJ1-2; 7 bases map to TRBD1. There are 15 residues in the CDR3. V trimming: 5 bases; J trimming: 1 base; junction bases outside the gene matches: 8. Per the germline V gene, CDR1 is SGHTS and CDR2 is YDEGEE. The CDR3 is CASSFTGTVNYGYTF. For the CDR3, the DNA is TGTGCCAGCAGTTTTACCGGGACAGTTAACTATGGCTACACCTTC.

This clone appeared a single time. The chain recombines TRBV29-1 with TRBJ2-2; 8 positions agree with TRBD1. From germline, CDR1 is SQVTM and CDR2 ANQGSEA. V lost 7 bases and J lost 5; bases outside the gene matches: 6. The CDR3 length is 13 residues. The CDR3 spells CSAWTGMTGELFF. The CDR3, as DNA: TGCAGCGCCTGGACAGGGATGACCGGGGAGCTGTTTTTT.

The chain uses TRBV6-5 and TRBJ2-2; 8 positions agree with TRBD1. CDR1 is MNHEY, CDR2 SVGAGI, per germline. V was clipped by 0 bases and J by 6 bases; unmatched bases: 3. CDR3 length: 15 residues. The CDR3 region is CASSYSGRGPGELFF. The CDR3 coding sequence is TGTGCCAGCAGTTACTCGGGCAGGGGGCCCGGGGAGCTGTTTTTT.

The chain joins TRBV12-3 or TRBV12-4 to TRBJ2-1; the D is unclear. The CDR3 contains 13 residues. V lost 4 bases, J lost 7 bases, and 11 bases lay in between. The CDR3 is CASSSRRENEQFF. Written as DNA, the CDR3 is TGTGCCAGCAGTTCCCGACGTGAGAATGAGCAGTTCTTC.

This clone appeared once. This chain uses TRBV25-1 with TRBJ2-5; weak D call: TRBD1 (5 bases). Trimming took off 1 base at V and 4 bases at J, with 10 bases between the two ends. There are 14 residues in the CDR3. CDR1 and CDR2 from the germline V gene are MGHDK and SYGVNS. CDR3 nucleotides: TGTGCCAGCAGTGAATCCAGGGTTCGAGAGACCCAGTACTTC. It is translated as CASSESRVRETQYF.

V gene TRBV7-8 combines with J gene TRBJ2-5; 10 bases fit TRBD2. V shed 6 bases and J 5 bases; nucleotides not matched to a gene: 9. Germline V lookup: CDR1 SGHVS, CDR2 FQNEAQ. This CDR3 has 15 amino acids. CDR3 amino acids: CASSSLAGVRETQYF. CDR3 DNA sequence: TGTGCCAGCAGTTCGCTAGCGGGAGTTAGGGAGACCCAGTACTTC.

The chain recombines TRBV4-2 with TRBJ2-1; 12 positions agree with TRBD2. The CDR3 runs to 16 residues. The V gene's germline CDR1 is LGHNA and CDR2 YNFKEQ. V shed 0 bases and J 8 bases; nucleotides not matched to a gene: 5. The CDR3 nucleotides read TGTGCCAGCAGCCAAGAGACTAGCGGGAGTAGCGATGAGCAGTTCTTC. This gives the protein CASSQETSGSSDEQFF.

The chain is built from TRBV21-1 and TRBJ2-1; TRBD2 is taken as the D call from the table, unchecked against the DNA. TRBV21-1 is labeled a pseudogene. The CDR3 spans 13 residues. The CDR3 nucleotides are TGTGCCAGCAGCGGGGCGGGGACCAATGAGCAGTTCTTC. Translation gives CASSGAGTNEQFF.

The chain's CDR3 is CASGDVTYNEQFF. CDR3 nucleotide sequence: TGCGCCAGTGGGGATGTCACCTACAATGAGCAGTTCTTC. The chain employs TRBV5-1 and TRBJ2-1, with D unclear. The germline V gene encodes CDR1 SGHRS and CDR2 YFSETQ. There are 13 residues in the CDR3. Trimming stripped 8 bases from V and 2 bases from J, with 11 bases between.

The rearrangement uses TRBV27 and TRBJ2-1, with no clear D. Germline V gives CDR1 MNHEY, CDR2 SMNVEV (reference sequence). V was clipped by 3 bases and J by 7 bases, with 10 bases between them. The CDR3 is made up of 13 amino acids. The CDR3 sequence is CASSFRYKNEQFF. For the CDR3, the DNA is TGTGCCAGCAGTTTTCGGTACAAGAATGAGCAGTTCTTC.

The chain couples TRBV11-1 to TRBJ2-3; TRBD2 might be the D (5 bases). CDR3 length: 13 amino acids. Trimming removed 6 bases from V and 5 bases from J, with 12 bases in between. Germline V lookup: CDR1 SGHAT, CDR2 FQDESV (reference sequence). The CDR3 here is CASSTGLEDTQYF. Here the CDR3 DNA reads TGTGCCAGCAGTACGGGATTGGAAGATACGCAGTATTTT.

The V and J genes are TRBV21-1 and TRBJ2-5; TRBD2 is the table's D call and was not checked against the DNA. TRBV21-1 is a known pseudogene. The CDR3 runs to 11 residues. DNA of the CDR3: TGTGCCAGCAGCACCGAAGAGACCCAGTACTTC. It translates to CASSTEETQYF.

This chain links TRBV5-6 with TRBJ2-5; possibly TRBD2 for D (6 bases). The CDR3 has 15 amino acids. Germline V gives CDR1 SGHDT, CDR2 YYEEEE. Trimming took 4 bases from V and 5 from J, leaving 18 bases between them. The CDR3 DNA follows: TGTGCCAGCAGCGAGTCTAGCGCCACCGGGGAGACCCAGTACTTC. This encodes CASSESSATGETQYF.

This clone was found a few times. V gene TRBV6-2 or TRBV6-3 combines with J gene TRBJ1-1; possibly TRBD1 for D (6 bases). The CDR3 is made up of 14 amino acids. Trimming pared 7 bases from V and 4 bases from J, leaving 16 bases between. Germline lookup yields CDR1 MNHEY and CDR2 SVGEGT. CDR3 region: CASNPTGSRTEAFF. As DNA, the CDR3 is TGTGCCAGCAACCCAACAGGGAGCCGCACTGAAGCTTTCTTT.

This chain joins TRBV27 and TRBJ1-5; tentative D call: TRBD1 (5 bases). The CDR3 covers 14 residues. In germline, CDR1 is MNHEY, CDR2 SMNVEV (reference sequence). V shed 5 bases and J shed 6 bases, with 14 bases lying between them. CDR3 protein: CASSPNRGVQPQHF. DNA of the CDR3: TGTGCCAGCAGTCCAAACCGGGGGGTTCAGCCCCAGCATTTT.